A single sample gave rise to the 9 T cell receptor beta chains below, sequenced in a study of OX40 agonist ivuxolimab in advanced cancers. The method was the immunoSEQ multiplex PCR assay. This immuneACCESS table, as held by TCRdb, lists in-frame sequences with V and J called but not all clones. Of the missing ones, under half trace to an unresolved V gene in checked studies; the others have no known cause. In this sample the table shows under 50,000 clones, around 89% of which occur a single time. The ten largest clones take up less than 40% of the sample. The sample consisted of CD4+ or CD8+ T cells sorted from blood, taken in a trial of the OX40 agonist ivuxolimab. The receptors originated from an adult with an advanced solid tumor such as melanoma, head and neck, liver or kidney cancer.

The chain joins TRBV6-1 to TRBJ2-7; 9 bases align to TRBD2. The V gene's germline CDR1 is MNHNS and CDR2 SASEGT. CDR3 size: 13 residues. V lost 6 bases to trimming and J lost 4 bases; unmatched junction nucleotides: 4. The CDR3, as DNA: TGTGCCAGCAGACCTAGCGGGGCGTACGAGCAGTACTTC. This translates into CASRPSGAYEQYF.

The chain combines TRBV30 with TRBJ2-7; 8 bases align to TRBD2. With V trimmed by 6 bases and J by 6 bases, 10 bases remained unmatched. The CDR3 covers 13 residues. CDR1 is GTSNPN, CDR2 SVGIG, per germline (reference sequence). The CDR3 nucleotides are TGTGCCTGCGCCGGGGGGGCGGAGGGCGAGCAGTACTTC. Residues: CACAGGAEGEQYF.

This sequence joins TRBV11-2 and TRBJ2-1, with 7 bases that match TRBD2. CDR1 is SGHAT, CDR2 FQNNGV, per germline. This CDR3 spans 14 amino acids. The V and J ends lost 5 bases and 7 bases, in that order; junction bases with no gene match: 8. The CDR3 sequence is CASSPAAGWNEQFF. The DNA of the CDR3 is TGTGCCAGCAGCCCCGCAGCGGGGTGGAATGAGCAGTTCTTC.

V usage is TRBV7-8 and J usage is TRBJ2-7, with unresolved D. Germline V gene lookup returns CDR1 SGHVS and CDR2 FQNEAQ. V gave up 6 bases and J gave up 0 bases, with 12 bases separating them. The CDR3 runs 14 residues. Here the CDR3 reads CASSYDPSSYEQYF. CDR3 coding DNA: TGTGCCAGCAGTTATGACCCAAGCTCCTACGAGCAGTACTTC.

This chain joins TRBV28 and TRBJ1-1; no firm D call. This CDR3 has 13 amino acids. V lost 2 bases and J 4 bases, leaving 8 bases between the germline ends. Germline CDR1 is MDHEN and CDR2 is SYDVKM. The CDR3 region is CASSLGLGTEAFF. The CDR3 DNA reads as TGTGCCAGCAGTTTAGGTTTGGGCACTGAAGCTTTCTTT. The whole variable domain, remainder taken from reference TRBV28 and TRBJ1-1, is DVKVTQSSRYLVKRTGEKVFLECVQDMDHENMFWYRQDPGLGLRLIYFSYDVKMKEKGDIPEGYSVSREKKERFSLILESASTNQTSMYLCASSLGLGTEAFFGQGTRLTVV.

CDR3 in amino acids: CASSLTANTEAFF. CDR3 coding DNA: TGTGCCAGCAGTTTAACAGCGAACACTGAAGCTTTCTTT. The chain combines TRBV27 with TRBJ1-1; D unclear. CDR1 MNHEY and CDR2 SMNVEV come from the germline V gene (reference sequence). Trimming shortened V by 2 bases and J by 1 base, and 5 bases separated the two germline ends. The CDR3 sequence is 13 residues long.

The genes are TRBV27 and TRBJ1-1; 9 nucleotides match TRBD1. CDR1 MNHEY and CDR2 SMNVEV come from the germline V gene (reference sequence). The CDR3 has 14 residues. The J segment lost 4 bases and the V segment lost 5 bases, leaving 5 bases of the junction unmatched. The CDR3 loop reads CASSVGTGLTEAFF. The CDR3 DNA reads TGTGCCAGCAGTGTCGGGACAGGGCTCACTGAAGCTTTCTTT.

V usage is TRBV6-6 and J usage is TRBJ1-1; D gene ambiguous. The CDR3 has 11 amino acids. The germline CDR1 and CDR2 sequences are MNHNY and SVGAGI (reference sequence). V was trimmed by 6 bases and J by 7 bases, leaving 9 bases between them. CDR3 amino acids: CASSLEDEAFF. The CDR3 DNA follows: TGTGCCAGCAGCCTGGAAGATGAAGCTTTCTTT.

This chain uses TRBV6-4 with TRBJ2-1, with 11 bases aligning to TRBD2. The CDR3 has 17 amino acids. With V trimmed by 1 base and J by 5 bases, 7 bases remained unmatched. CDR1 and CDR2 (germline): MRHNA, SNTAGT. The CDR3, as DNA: TGTGCCAGCAGTGACTTCCCTTTAGCGGGGGGGGACAATGAGCAGTTCTTC. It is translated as CASSDFPLAGGDNEQFF.